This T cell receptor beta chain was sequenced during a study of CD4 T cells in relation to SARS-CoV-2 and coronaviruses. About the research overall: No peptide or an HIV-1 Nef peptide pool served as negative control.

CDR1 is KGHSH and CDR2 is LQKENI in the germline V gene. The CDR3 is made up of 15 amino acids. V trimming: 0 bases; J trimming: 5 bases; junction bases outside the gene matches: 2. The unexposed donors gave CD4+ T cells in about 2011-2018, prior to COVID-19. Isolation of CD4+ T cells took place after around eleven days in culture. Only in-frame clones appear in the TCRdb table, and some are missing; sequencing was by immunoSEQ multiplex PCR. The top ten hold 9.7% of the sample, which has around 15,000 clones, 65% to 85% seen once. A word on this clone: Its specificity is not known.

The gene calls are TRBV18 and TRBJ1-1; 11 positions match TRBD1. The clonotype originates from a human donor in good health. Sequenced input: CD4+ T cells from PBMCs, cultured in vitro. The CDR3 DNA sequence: TGTGCCAGCTCACCACCCGGGACAGGGGGGACTGAAGCTTTCTTT. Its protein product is CASSPPGTGGTEAFF.